Listed here is a single T cell receptor beta chain. The method was immunoSEQ multiplex PCR; TCRdb's version includes in-frame clones alone and lacks a portion of them. This table holds about 64,000 clones, around nine tenths found once. The time point is: after dendritic cell vaccination, including at tumor progression/relapse. PBMC were collected before vaccination, two weeks after the third vaccination, and at progression. The sample comes from a study of glioma-infiltrating T cells after dendritic cell vaccination. V was cut by 4 bases and J by 2 bases, with 17 bases left in between. Germline V gene sequence: CDR1 SEHNR, CDR2 FQNEAQ (reference sequence). This CDR3 region has 16 residues.

The sequences come from blood, collected after dendritic cell vaccination. This TCR derives from a human donor with glioblastoma. The V gene is TRBV7-9, the J gene TRBJ1-2; perhaps TRBD1 as D (5 bases). CDR3 nucleotide sequence: TGTGCCAGCAGCTCCGACCATTCAAGGGGAAACTATGGCTACACCTTC. Protein sequence: CASSSDHSRGNYGYTF.